One sample yielded the 15 T cell receptor beta chains listed below, sequenced in a study of control samples from healthy donors and cancer patients. Using immunoSEQ multiplex PCR, the repertoire was profiled, and TCRdb retains in-frame clones only, with some absent. The sample includes tens of thousands of clones, about 92% of them seen just once. The source material was PBMCs. All receptors come from a man under 40 with colorectal cancer.

The chain employs TRBV10-2 and TRBJ1-1; 12 positions agree with TRBD1. Germline loops: CDR1 WSHSY, CDR2 SAAADI. The CDR3 consists of 16 residues. V lost 5 bases to trimming and J lost 1 base; unmatched junction nucleotides: 5. CDR3 in amino acids: CASSSGTGGANTEAFF. In nucleotides, the CDR3 is TGCGCCAGCAGTTCCGGGACAGGGGGCGCGAACACTGAAGCTTTCTTT.

J is TRBJ2-1 and V is TRBV11-2; 7 bases align to TRBD1. After removal of 3 bases from V and 6 bases from J, the junction contained 20 bases not matched to a gene. The CDR3 consists of 19 residues. The germline V gene encodes CDR1 SGHAT and CDR2 FQNNGV. The CDR3 spells CASSLNTGVALSTFNEQFF. The DNA of the CDR3 is TGTGCCAGCAGCTTGAATACAGGGGTGGCCCTAAGTACATTCAATGAGCAGTTCTTC.

The chain has TRBV19 and TRBJ2-3, with D tentatively TRBD2 (6 bases). Germline V CDR1 and CDR2: LNHDA, SQIVND (reference sequence). This CDR3 comprises 14 residues. The V end lost 10 bases, the J end lost 7 bases, and 21 bases lay between the germline ends. The CDR3 DNA follows: TGTGCCACCCAAGCGGGTACTCTAAGGAATACGCAGTATTTT. Translated: CATQAGTLRNTQYF.

The chain recombines TRBV5-6 with TRBJ2-2, with 11 bases identical to TRBD2. With 4 bases clipped from V and 2 bases from J, the junction kept 4 bases outside the gene matches. The length of the CDR3 is 16 residues. Germline assignment: CDR1 SGHDT and CDR2 YYEEEE. The CDR3 DNA follows: TGTGCCAGCAGCCCTAGCGGGGGGCGTAACACCGGGGAGCTGTTTTTT. Its protein product is CASSPSGGRNTGELFF.

DNA of the CDR3: TGTGCCAGCAGTTTATCCCTCAGAGCCGCAGAGTTACACTCTGGGGCCAACGTCCTGACTTTC. As protein: CASSLSLRAAELHSGANVLTF. The rearrangement uses TRBV28 and TRBJ2-6; no clear D gene. The CDR3 loop spans 21 amino acids. V was cut by 1 base and J by 0 bases, with 22 bases left in between. Per the germline V gene, CDR1 is MDHEN and CDR2 is SYDVKM.

This clone was observed a handful of times. The V and J genes are TRBV4-1 and TRBJ1-2, with TRBD1 as a possible D gene (6 bases). The CDR3 length is 15 residues. V lost 1 base to trimming and J lost 4 bases, with 13 bases between them. Germline V gene data show CDR1 as MGHRA and CDR2 as YSYEKL. The CDR3 region has the DNA TGCGCCAGCAGCCAAGGGGGGGGCTCCCGCTATGGCTACACCTTC. This encodes CASSQGGGSRYGYTF.

The chain joins TRBV20-1 to TRBJ2-3; D gene uncertain. The CDR3 contains 11 residues. The germline V and J ends were trimmed by 6 bases and 4 bases, with 8 bases remaining between them. Germline CDR1 is DFQATT and CDR2 is SNEGSKA (reference sequence). In DNA, the CDR3 is TGCAGTGCGCAGATTTCAGATACGCAGTATTTT. This sequence encodes CSAQISDTQYF.

The genes are TRBV5-4 and TRBJ2-4; 7 nucleotides match TRBD1. CDR1 and CDR2 (germline): SGHNT, YYREEE (reference sequence). There are 16 residues in the CDR3. After removal of 3 bases from V and 0 bases from J, the junction contained 6 bases not matched to a gene. CDR3 coding DNA: TGTGCCAGCAGCTCTAAGGGGGCGTTAGCCAAAAACATTCAGTACTTC. Translated, it gives CASSSKGALAKNIQYF. Full variable domain (outside the CDR3, taken from reference TRBV5-4 and TRBJ2-4): ETGVTQSPTHLIKTRGQQVTLRCSSQSGHNTVSWYQQALGQGPQFIFQYYREEENGRGNFPPRFSGLQFPNYSSELNVNALELDDSALYLCASSSKGALAKNIQYFGAGTRLSVL.

The CDR3: CASSHRGGAREQYF. The CDR3 bases are TGCGCCAGCAGCCACCGCGGGGGCGCGAGGGAGCAGTACTTC. J is TRBJ2-7 and V is TRBV4-3, with D possibly TRBD2 on 7 matching bases. CDR3 length: 14 residues. Trimming left V 3 bases short and J 7 bases short, with 16 bases between. Germline V gene data show CDR1 as LGHNA and CDR2 as YSLEER.

CDR3 amino acids: CASSLRDFSGYTF. The CDR3 DNA is TGTGCCAGCAGCCTACGAGACTTTAGTGGCTACACCTTC. The chain has TRBV7-9 and TRBJ1-2; D not resolved. V was pared by 5 bases and J by 7 bases, with 14 bases between. This CDR3 has 13 residues. Germline CDR1 is SEHNR and CDR2 is FQNEAQ (reference sequence).

The rearrangement joins TRBV6-6 to TRBJ2-7; 10 bases fit TRBD1. V trimming: 5 bases; J trimming: 9 bases; junction bases outside the gene matches: 4. Germline V gives CDR1 MNHNY, CDR2 SVGAGI (reference sequence). The CDR3 has 12 residues. DNA for the CDR3: TGTGCCAGCAGTACCGGACAGGGGGGGCAGTACTTC. Translating it yields CASSTGQGGQYF.

The chain links TRBV5-1 to TRBJ1-1, with a tentative D call TRBD1 (6 bases). CDR1 and CDR2 from the germline V gene are SGHRS and YFSETQ. The germline V and J ends were trimmed by 2 bases and 4 bases, with 9 bases remaining between them. CDR3 length equals 13 residues. For the CDR3, the DNA is TGCGCCAGCAGCTTCTTAGGGGGCACTGAAGCTTTCTTT. Encoded protein: CASSFLGGTEAFF.

The chain combines TRBV4-3 with TRBJ2-3, with 7 bases matching TRBD2. CDR3 length: 16 amino acids. Germline assignment: CDR1 LGHNA and CDR2 YSLEER. With V trimmed by 1 base and J by 5 bases, 9 bases remained unmatched. CDR3 sequence (DNA): TGCGCCAGCAGCCAAGTGGGAGGGGCAGTAGGAGATACGCAGTATTTT. This translates into CASSQVGGAVGDTQYF.

The genes are TRBV7-9 and TRBJ2-1; the D is unclear. Germline values: CDR1 SEHNR, CDR2 FQNEAQ (reference sequence). This CDR3 contains 13 residues. V gave up 8 bases and J gave up 6 bases, with 14 bases separating them. CDR3 DNA: TGTGCCAGCCCCGAGGCGGTTTTCAATGAGCAGTTCTTC. Translating gives CASPEAVFNEQFF.

The chain links TRBV7-2 to TRBJ1-6; D not certain. Between the trimmed V and J ends, which lost 5 bases and 5 bases, there was a span of 13 bases. CDR1 and CDR2 (germline): SGHTA, FQGNSA. The CDR3 spans 15 residues. CDR3 sequence reads: CASSSIPGHNSPLHF. The CDR3 DNA reads TGTGCCAGCAGCAGTATTCCTGGGCATAATTCACCCCTCCACTTT.